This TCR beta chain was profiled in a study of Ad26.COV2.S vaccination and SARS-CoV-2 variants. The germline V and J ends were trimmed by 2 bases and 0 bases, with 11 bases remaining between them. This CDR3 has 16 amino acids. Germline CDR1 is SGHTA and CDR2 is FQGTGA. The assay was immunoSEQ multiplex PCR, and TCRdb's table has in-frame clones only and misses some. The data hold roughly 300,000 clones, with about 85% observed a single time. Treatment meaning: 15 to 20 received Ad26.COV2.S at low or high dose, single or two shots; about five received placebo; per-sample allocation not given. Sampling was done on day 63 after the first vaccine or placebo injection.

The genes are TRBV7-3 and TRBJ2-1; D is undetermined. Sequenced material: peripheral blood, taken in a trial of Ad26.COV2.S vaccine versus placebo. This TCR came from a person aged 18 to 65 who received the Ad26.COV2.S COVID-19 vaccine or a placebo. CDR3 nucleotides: TGTGCCAGCAGCTTATGGGCGTCGAGCTCCTACAATGAGCAGTTCTTC. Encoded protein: CASSLWASSSYNEQFF.